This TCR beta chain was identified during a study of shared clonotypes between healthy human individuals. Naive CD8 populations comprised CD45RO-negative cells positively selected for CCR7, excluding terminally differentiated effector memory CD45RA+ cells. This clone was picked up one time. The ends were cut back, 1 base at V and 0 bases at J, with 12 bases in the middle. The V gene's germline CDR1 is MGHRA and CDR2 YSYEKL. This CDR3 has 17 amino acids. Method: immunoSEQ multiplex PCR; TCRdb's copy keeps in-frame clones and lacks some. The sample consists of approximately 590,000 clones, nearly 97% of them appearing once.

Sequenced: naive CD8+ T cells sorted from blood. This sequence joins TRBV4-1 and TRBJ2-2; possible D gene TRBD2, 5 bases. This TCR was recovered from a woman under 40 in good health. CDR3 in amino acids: CASSQAASGPNTGELFF. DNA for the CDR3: TGCGCCAGCAGCCAAGCTGCGAGCGGCCCGAACACCGGGGAGCTGTTTTTT.